The clone carrying this TCR beta chain appeared a few times. RNA transcripts served as the template for amplifying TCR beta CDR3 regions. The study used the HTBI primer set for a first-round RT-PCR of the TCR CDR3. TCRdb re-derived calls from the multiplex PCR reads in MiXCR, one entry per CDR3 protein. This table has 350,000 to 450,000 distinct CDR3 sequences, roughly 13% appearing once. This record belongs to a study of T cells in Graves' hyperthyroidism and ophthalmopathy. Study background: At initial diagnosis, before any treatment had begun, peripheral blood was obtained.

The CDR3 is 15 residues long. Germline CDR1 LNHDA, CDR2 SQIVND (reference sequence). Trimming took 3 bases from V and 0 from J, leaving 11 bases between them. The sequence derives from a man aged 45 to 65 with Graves' ophthalmopathy. The V gene is TRBV19, the J gene TRBJ1-1; the D gene is possibly TRBD1 (6 bases). The sample consisted of blood. CDR3 residues: CASSMGQNMNTEAFF. CDR3 nucleotides: TGTGCCAGTAGTATGGGACAAAACATGAACACTGAAGCTTTCTTT.